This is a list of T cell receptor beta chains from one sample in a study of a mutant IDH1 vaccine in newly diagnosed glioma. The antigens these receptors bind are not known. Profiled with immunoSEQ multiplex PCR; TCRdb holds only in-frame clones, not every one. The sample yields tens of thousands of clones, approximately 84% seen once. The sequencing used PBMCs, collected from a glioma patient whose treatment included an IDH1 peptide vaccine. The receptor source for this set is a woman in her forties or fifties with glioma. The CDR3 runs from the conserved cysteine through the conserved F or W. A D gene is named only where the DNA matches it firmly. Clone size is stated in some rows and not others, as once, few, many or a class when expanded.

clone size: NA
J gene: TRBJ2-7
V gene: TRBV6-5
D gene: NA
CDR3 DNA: TGTGCCAGCAGTCCCGGGACTCCTTTCTCCTACGAGCAGTACTTC
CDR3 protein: CASSPGTPFSYEQYF

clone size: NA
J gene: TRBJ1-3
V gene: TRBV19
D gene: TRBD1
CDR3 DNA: TGTGCCAGTACCAACAGGGGGCCAGGAAACACCATATATTTT
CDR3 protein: CASTNRGPGNTIYF

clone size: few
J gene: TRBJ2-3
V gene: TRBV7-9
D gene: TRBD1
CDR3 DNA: TGTGCCAGCAGCCCCGAACCGGGACAGGGGTTCGCAGATACGCAGTATTTT
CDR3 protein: CASSPEPGQGFADTQYF

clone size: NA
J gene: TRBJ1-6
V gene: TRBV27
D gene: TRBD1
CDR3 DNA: TGTGCCAGCAGTTTAGGAGCCCCGGGACAGGGAAAATCACCCCTCCACTTT
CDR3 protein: CASSLGAPGQGKSPLHF

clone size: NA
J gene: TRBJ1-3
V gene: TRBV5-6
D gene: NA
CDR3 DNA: TGTGCCAGCAGCTTGTGGGGGACACCATCTGGAAACACCATATATTTT
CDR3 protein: CASSLWGTPSGNTIYF

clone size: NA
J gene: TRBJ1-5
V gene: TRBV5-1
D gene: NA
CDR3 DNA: TGCGCCAGCAGCTTGACAGGTCAGCCCCAGCATTTT
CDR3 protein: CASSLTGQPQHF

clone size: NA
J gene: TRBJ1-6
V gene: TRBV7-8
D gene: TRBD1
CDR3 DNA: TGTGCCAGCAGCTTAAGAAGAGCGGGACAGGGGGACAATTCACCCCTCCACTTT
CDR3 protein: CASSLRRAGQGDNSPLHF

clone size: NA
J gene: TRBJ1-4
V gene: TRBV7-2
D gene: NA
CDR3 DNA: TGTGCCAGCAGCCCAACGGTGCGGGGCGGGGAACTGTTTTTT
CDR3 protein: CASSPTVRGGELFF

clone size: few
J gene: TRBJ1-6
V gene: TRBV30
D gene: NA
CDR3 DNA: TGTGCCTGGAGTGTACATTCACCCCTCCACTTT
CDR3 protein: CAWSVHSPLHF

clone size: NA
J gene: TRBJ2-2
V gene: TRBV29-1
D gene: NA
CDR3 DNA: TGCAGCGTTGCGTCTGCGGGGCCCGGGGAGCTGTTTTTT
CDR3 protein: CSVASAGPGELFF

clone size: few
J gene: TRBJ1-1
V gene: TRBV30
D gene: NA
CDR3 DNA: TGTGCCTGGAGTCATGGACTGAACACTGAAGCTTTCTTT
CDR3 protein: CAWSHGLNTEAFF

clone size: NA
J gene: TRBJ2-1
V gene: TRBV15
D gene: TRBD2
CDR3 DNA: TGCGCTGCGGGAGGGGACGGGGGAGACAATGAGCAGTTCTTC
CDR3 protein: CAAGGDGGDNEQFF

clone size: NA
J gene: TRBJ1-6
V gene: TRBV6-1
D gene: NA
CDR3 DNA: TGTGCCAGCAGTGAATGGGGGTCTAATTCACCCCTCCACTTT
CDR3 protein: CASSEWGSNSPLHF

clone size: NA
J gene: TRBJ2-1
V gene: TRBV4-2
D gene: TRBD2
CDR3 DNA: TGTGCCAGCAGCCAAGATTTAAGCGGGGCCCGGGGTGAGCAGTTCTTC
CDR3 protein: CASSQDLSGARGEQFF

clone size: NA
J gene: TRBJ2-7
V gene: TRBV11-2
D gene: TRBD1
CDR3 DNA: TGTGCCAGCAGCTTAAACAGGGGATACGAGCAGTACTTC
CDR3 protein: CASSLNRGYEQYF

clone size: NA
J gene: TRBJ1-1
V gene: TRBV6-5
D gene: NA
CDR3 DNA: TGTGCCAGCAGTTACGATGGGCAGGGCCCCACTGAAGCTTTCTTT
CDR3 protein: CASSYDGQGPTEAFF

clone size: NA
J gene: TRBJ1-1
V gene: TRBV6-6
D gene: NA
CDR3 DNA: TGTGCCAGCAGTTACCAGGGAAACACTGAAGCTTTCTTT
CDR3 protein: CASSYQGNTEAFF

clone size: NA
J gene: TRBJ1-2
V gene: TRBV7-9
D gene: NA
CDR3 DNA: TGTGCCAGCACCGCCGGGGGGATTTATGGCTACACCTTC
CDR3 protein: CASTAGGIYGYTF

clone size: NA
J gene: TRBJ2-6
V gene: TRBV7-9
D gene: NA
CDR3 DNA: TGTGCCAGCAGCCCATGGACCGCCACGCGGGCCTCTGGGGCCAACGTCCTGACTTTC
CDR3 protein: CASSPWTATRASGANVLTF

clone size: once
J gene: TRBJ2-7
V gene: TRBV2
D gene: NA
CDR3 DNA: TGTGCCAGCACTACGCCAGTGCACAACTCCTACGAGCAGTACTTC
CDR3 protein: CASTTPVHNSYEQYF

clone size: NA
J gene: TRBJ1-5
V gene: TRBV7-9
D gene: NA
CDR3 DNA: TGTGCCAGCAGCCCCATAACCGGAGACAATCAGCCCCAGCATTTT
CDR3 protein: CASSPITGDNQPQHF

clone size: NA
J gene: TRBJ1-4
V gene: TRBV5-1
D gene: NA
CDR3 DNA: TGCGCCAGCAGTGCCGGGTTAGCGAATGAAAAACTGTTTTTT
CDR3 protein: CASSAGLANEKLFF

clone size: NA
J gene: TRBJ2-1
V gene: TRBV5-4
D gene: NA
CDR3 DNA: TGTGCCAGCAGCTTGAGTCAGGGGTACACTGGTGAGCAGTTCTTC
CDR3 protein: CASSLSQGYTGEQFF

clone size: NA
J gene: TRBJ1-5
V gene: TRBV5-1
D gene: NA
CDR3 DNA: TGCGCCAGCAGCTTGAGGGGAGAGGATCAGCCCCAGCATTTT
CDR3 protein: CASSLRGEDQPQHF

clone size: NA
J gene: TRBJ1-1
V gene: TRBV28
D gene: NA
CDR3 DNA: TGTGCCAGCAATTCGGTAAGCACTGAAGCTTTCTTT
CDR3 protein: CASNSVSTEAFF

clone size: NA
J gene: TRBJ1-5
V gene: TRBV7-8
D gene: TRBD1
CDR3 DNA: TGTGCCAGCAGCCTGGGACAGGGCAATCAGCCCCAGCATTTT
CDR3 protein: CASSLGQGNQPQHF

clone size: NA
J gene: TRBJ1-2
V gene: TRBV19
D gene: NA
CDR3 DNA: TGTGCCAGTAGTATAGGTGGAGGGCGGCATGGCTACACCTTC
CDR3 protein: CASSIGGGRHGYTF

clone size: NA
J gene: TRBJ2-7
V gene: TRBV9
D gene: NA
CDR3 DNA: TGTGCCAGCAGCGCGTCGGGACGGCAGTACTTC
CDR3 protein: CASSASGRQYF

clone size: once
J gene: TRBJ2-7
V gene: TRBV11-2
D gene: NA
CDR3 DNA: TGTGCCAGCAGCCTCGAATACGAGCAGTACTTC
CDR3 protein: CASSLEYEQYF

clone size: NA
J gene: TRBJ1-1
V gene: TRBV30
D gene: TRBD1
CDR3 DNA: TGTGCCTGGTCTCCGGGACAGGGGGGGGCTTTCTTT
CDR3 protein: CAWSPGQGGAFF

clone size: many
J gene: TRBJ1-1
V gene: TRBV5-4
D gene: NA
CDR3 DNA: TGTGCCAGCAGCTCTGGGGTGCGAGCTTTCTTT
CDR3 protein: CASSSGVRAFF

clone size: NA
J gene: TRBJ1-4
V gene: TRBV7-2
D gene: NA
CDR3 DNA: TGTGCCAGCAGCTTCCTTGGACACGGGGAAAAACTGTTTTTT
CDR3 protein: CASSFLGHGEKLFF

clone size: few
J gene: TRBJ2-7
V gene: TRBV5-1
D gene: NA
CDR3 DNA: TGCGCCAGCAACCTTGGGGGACGCTACGAGCAGTACTTC
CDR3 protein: CASNLGGRYEQYF

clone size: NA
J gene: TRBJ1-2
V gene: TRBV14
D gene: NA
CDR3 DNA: TGTGCCAGCAGCCAAGGAACTATGGACGCTTATGGCTACACCTTC
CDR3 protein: CASSQGTMDAYGYTF

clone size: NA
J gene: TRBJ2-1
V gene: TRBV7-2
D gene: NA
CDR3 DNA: TGTGCCAGCAGCTTAGATCCAACCATTAGGCAGTTCTTC
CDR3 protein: CASSLDPTIRQFF

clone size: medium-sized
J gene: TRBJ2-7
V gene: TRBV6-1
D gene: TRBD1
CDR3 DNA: TGTGCCAGCAGGGGGACAGGGGGGAGCTCCTACGAGCAGTACTTC
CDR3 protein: CASRGTGGSSYEQYF

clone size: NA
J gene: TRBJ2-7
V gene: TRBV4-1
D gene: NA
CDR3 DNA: TGCGCCAGCAGAAACCTAGCTGGGGGCAGTGCCCACGAGCAGTACTTC
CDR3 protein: CASRNLAGGSAHEQYF

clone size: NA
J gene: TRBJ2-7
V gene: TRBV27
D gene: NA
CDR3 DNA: TGTGCCAGCCAGCAGAGGACGGACTACGAGCAGTACTTC
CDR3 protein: CASQQRTDYEQYF

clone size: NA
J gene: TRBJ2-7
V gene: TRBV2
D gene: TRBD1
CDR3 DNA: TGTGCCAGCAGTGAATCCCTGGACAGGGGAATTTACGAGCAGTACTTC
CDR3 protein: CASSESLDRGIYEQYF

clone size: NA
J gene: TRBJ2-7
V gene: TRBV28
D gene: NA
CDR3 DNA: TGTGCCAGCACCGGGACCGGGGGTAGCTCCTACGAGCAGTACTTC
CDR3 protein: CASTGTGGSSYEQYF

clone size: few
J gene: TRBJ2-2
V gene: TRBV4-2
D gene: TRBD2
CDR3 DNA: TGTGCCAGCAGCCAAGATCCTAGCGGGGGATCCACCGGGGAGCTGTTTTTT
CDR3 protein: CASSQDPSGGSTGELFF

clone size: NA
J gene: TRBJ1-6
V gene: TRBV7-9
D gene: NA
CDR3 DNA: TGTGCCAGCAGCAGACGGGACACATCCAATTCACCCCTCCACTTT
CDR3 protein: CASSRRDTSNSPLHF

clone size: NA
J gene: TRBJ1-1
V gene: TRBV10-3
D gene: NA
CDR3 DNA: TGTGCCATCAGTTTTGGCATTCTCGGGGGCACTGAAGCTTTCTTT
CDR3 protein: CAISFGILGGTEAFF

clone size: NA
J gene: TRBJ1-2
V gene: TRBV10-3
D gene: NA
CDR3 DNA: TGTGCCATCAGTGAGTCTTTGGTTGACTATGGCTACACCTTC
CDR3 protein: CAISESLVDYGYTF

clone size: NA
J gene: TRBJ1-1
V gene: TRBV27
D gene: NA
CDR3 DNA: TGTGCCAGTTCGACAGATATGAACACTGAAGCTTTCTTT
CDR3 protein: CASSTDMNTEAFF

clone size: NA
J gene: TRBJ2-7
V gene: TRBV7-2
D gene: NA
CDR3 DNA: TGTGCCAGCAGCTTAACGGGGGCGGGGCCGACGCCTTACGAGCAGTACTTC
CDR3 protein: CASSLTGAGPTPYEQYF